The count of the clone carrying this T cell receptor beta chain is one. Its target is unknown. The sample is drawn from a study of Tregs in tolerant kidney transplant recipients. Notes on the study in general: The most relevant donor-specific Treg TCRbeta repertoire apparently came from expansion with activated donor B cells.

Libraries were prepared by immunoSEQ multiplex PCR; TCRdb keeps only in-frame clonotypes and omits some of them. This table has under 45,000 clones, about 95% appearing once. The CDR3 runs 16 residues. The V gene end was trimmed by 0 bases and the J gene end by 8 bases; junction bases not matched to a gene: 8. The V gene's germline CDR1 is SGHDT and CDR2 YYEEEE. This sequence originates from a human donor in good health. Sequenced sample: Tregs from blood cultured with allogeneic cells. The chain couples TRBV5-6 to TRBJ2-2, with 9 bases fitting TRBD2. CDR3 sequence reads: CASSLGGTSRFGELFF. The CDR3 coding sequence is TGTGCCAGCAGCTTGGGCGGGACTAGCCGTTTTGGGGAGCTGTTTTTT.